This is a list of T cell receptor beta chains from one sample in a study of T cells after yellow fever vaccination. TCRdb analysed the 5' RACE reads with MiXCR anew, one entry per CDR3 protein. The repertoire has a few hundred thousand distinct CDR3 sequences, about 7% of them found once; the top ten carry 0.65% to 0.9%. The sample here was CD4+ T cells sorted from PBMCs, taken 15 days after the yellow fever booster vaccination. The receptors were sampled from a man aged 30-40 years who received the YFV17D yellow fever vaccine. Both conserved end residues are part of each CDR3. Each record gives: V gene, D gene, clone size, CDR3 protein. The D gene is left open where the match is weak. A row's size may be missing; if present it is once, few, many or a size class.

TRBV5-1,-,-,CASSLAGYSTDTQYF
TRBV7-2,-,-,CASSPRMGYGYTF
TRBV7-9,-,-,CASSLLSITEAFF
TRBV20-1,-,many,CSANEGFPGELFF
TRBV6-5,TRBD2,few,CASSYFPGLAGVDTQYF
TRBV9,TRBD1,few,CASSGTDRDETQYF
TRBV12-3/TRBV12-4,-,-,CASSYRDGLEKLFF
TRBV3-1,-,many,CASSQELGTGNTIYF
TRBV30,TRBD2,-,CAWSGTASGRWHEQFF
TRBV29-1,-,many,CSAGLTEQFF
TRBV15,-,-,CATRMGTAFGELFF
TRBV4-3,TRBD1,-,CASSRKQGAVGEQYF
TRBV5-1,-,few,CASSLVGQREKLFF
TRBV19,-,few,CASSIWNEQFF
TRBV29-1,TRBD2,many,CSVLALTYEQYF
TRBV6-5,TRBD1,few,CASRPGQRRMNTEAFF